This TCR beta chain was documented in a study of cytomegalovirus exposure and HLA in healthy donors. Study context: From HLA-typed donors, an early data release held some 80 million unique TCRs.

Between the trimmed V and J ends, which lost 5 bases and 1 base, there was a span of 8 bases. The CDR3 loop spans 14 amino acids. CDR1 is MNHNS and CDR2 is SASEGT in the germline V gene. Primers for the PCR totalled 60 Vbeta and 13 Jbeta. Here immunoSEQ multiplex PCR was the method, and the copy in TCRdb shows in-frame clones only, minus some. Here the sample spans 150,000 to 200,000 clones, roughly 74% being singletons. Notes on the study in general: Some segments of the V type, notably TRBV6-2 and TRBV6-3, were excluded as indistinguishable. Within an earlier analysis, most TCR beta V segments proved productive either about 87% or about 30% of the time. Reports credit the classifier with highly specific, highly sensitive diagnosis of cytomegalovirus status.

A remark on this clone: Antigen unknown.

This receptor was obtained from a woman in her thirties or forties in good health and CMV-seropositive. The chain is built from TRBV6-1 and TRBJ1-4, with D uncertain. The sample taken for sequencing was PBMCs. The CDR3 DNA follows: TGTGCCAGCAGTCTCACGGTAACTAATGAAAAACTGTTTTTT. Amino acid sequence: CASSLTVTNEKLFF.